The clone carrying this T cell receptor beta chain has only a few counts. The antigen is unknown. Averaging approximately 0.11 L, one heparinised blood draw came from each individual donor. Purity exceeding 95% was reached by all sorted populations. These data come from a study of beta chain features in type 1 diabetes. Study outcomes and limitations: Sampled from patients, naive, central memory and Treg TCRB repertoires appeared more similar than those sampled from healthy donors. Among type 1 diabetes patients, VDJ junctions had fewer insertions and more deletions. Shortening of TCRB CDR3s, moderate but significant, appeared in all four CD4+ subsets of Type 1 diabetes patients.

Sequenced material consisted of expressed TCRB transcripts (all of the isolated RNA was reverse transcribed). The protocol was immunoSEQ multiplex PCR, while the TCRdb copy is restricted to in-frame clones and leaves out a portion. This table has approximately 270,000 clones, approximately 15% appearing once. CDR3 length: 13 residues. Per the germline V gene, CDR1 is SEHNR and CDR2 is FQNEAQ (reference sequence). Between the trimmed V and J ends, which lost 3 bases and 5 bases, there was a span of 11 bases. The chain uses TRBV7-9 and TRBJ2-7, with D possibly being TRBD2 (5 bases). The sequence was collected from a man younger than 40 with type 1 diabetes. The specimen was naive CD4+ T cells from blood. This CDR3 reads CASSFSSGDEQYF. The CDR3 nucleotides are TGTGCCAGCAGCTTTAGCAGCGGCGACGAGCAGTACTTC.